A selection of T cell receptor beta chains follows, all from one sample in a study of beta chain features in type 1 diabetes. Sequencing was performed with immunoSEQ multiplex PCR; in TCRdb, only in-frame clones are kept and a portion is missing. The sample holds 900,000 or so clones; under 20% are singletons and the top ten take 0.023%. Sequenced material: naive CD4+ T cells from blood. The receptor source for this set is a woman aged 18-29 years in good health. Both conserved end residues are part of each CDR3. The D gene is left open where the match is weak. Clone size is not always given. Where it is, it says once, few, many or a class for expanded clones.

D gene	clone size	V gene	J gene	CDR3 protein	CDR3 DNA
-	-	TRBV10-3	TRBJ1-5	CATATVYSNQPQHF	TGTGCCACCGCGACAGTATATAGCAATCAGCCCCAGCATTTT
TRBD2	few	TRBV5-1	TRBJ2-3	CASSFGLAGVLDTQYF	TGCGCCAGCAGCTTCGGACTAGCGGGAGTTCTGGATACGCAGTATTTT
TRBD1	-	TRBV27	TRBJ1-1	CASKTGGEVNTEAFF	TGTGCCAGCAAAACAGGGGGGGAGGTGAACACTGAAGCTTTCTTT
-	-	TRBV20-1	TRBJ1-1	CSRTEAFF	TGCAGCCGCACTGAAGCTTTCTTT
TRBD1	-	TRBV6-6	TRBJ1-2	CASSYPRGPNGYTF	TGTGCCAGCAGTTACCCCAGGGGGCCAAATGGCTACACCTTC
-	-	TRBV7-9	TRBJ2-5	CASTTGLEETQYF	TGTGCCAGCACCACAGGGCTGGAAGAGACCCAGTACTTC
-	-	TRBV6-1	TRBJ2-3	CASSEYGSTDTQYF	TGTGCCAGCAGTGAATATGGGAGCACAGATACGCAGTATTTT
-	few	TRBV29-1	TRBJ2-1	CSAGPLSSYNEQFF	TGCAGCGCCGGACCGCTAAGCTCCTACAATGAGCAGTTCTTC
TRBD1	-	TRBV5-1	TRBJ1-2	CASSPRPGQGGYTF	TGCGCCAGCAGCCCCCGACCGGGACAGGGGGGCTACACCTTC
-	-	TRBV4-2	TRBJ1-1	CASSQAVSGRLNTEAFF	TGTGCCAGCAGCCAAGCAGTGTCGGGACGCCTGAACACTGAAGCTTTCTTT
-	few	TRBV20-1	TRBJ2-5	CSARIQTQYF	TGCAGTGCTAGAATCCAGACCCAGTACTTC
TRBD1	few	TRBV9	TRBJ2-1	CASSARDRGEQFF	TGTGCCAGCAGCGCCCGGGACAGGGGTGAGCAGTTCTTC
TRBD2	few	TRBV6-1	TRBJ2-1	CATIAGVINEQFF	TGTGCCACTATAGCGGGAGTGATTAATGAGCAGTTCTTC
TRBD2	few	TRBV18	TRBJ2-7	CASSPNREVDEQYF	TGTGCCAGCTCACCAAACCGGGAGGTCGACGAGCAGTACTTC
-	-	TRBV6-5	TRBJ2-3	CASNNARTDTQYF	TGTGCCAGCAACAACGCTAGGACAGATACGCAGTATTTT
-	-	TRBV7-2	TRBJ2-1	CASSPQLGTGWSSYNEQFF	TGTGCCAGCAGCCCCCAACTAGGTACCGGATGGAGCTCCTACAATGAGCAGTTCTTC
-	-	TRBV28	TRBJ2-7	CASSSSYIAYEQYF	TGTGCCAGCAGTTCCAGCTATATTGCCTACGAGCAGTACTTC
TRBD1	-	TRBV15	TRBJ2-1	CATSRGQGEWNEQFF	TGTGCCACCAGCAGAGGACAGGGGGAGTGGAATGAGCAGTTCTTC
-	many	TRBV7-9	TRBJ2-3	CASSLESDTQYF	TGTGCCAGCAGCTTAGAGTCGGATACGCAGTATTTT
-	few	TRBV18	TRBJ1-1	CASSPPNSLNTEAFF	TGTGCCAGCTCACCCCCGAACAGCTTGAACACTGAAGCTTTCTTT
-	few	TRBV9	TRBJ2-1	CASSAWARGSEQFF	TGTGCCAGCAGCGCATGGGCCAGAGGTAGTGAGCAGTTCTTC
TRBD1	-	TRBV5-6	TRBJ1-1	CASSSGAGGTEAFF	TGTGCCAGCAGCTCCGGCGCAGGGGGGACAGAAGCTTTCTTT
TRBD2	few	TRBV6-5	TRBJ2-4	CASEPPTSGMNIQYF	TGTGCCAGCGAACCACCTACTAGCGGGATGAACATTCAGTACTTC
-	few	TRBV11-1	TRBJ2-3	CASNLGGTDTQYF	TGTGCCAGCAATCTCGGGGGTACAGATACGCAGTATTTT
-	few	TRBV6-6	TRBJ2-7	CASRQTEGLTYEQYF	TGTGCCAGCAGACAAACAGAAGGCTTAACCTACGAGCAGTACTTC
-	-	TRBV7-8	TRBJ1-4	CASSLSITNEKLFF	TGTGCCAGCAGCTTAAGCATAACTAATGAAAAACTGTTTTTT
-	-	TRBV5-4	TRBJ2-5	CASSLSPSGTRETQYF	TGTGCCAGCAGTCTCTCACCCTCAGGGACTCGAGAGACCCAGTACTTC
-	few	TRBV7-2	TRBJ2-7	CASSLGASDEQYF	TGTGCCAGCAGCTTAGGGGCTAGCGACGAGCAGTACTTC
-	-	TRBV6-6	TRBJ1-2	CASSSNSYGYTF	TGTGCCAGCAGTTCTAACAGCTATGGCTACACCTTC
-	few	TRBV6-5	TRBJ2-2	CASSYSTGQLGELFF	TGTGCCAGCAGTTACTCGACCGGACAGCTCGGGGAGCTGTTTTTT
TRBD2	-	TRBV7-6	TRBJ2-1	CASSSSGNEQFF	TGTGCCAGCAGCTCTAGCGGCAATGAGCAGTTCTTC
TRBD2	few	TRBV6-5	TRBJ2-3	CASSYLPSGPTDTQYF	TGTGCCAGCAGTTATCTCCCTAGCGGTCCCACAGATACGCAGTATTTT
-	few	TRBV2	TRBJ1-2	CVRQANYGYTF	TGTGTTAGACAGGCCAACTATGGCTACACCTTC
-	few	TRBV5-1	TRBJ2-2	CASSLVPNTGELFF	TGCGCCAGCAGCTTGGTCCCCAACACCGGGGAGCTGTTTTTT
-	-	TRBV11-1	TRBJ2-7	CASSPDPARTYEQYF	TGTGCCAGCAGCCCAGACCCCGCGCGGACCTACGAGCAGTACTTC
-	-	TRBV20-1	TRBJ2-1	CSARGLGEQFF	TGCAGTGCTAGAGGGTTGGGTGAGCAGTTCTTC
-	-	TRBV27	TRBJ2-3	CASSPQGTDTQYF	TGTGCCAGCAGCCCCCAGGGGACAGATACGCAGTATTTT
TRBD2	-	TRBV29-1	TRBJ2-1	CSVVWASGGAQFF	TGCAGCGTTGTGTGGGCTAGCGGGGGTGCGCAGTTCTTC
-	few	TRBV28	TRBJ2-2	CASSLSRPQGNYLKNTGELFF	TGTGCCAGCAGTTTATCCAGGCCACAGGGAAACTATCTAAAGAACACCGGGGAGCTGTTTTTT
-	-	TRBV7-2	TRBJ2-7	CASSPPGLASYEQYF	TGTGCCAGCAGCCCCCCGGGACTTGCCTCCTACGAGCAGTACTTC
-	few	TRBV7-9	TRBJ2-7	CASSPPPTGGRGYEQYF	TGTGCCAGCAGCCCCCCCCCTACGGGTGGACGGGGCTACGAGCAGTACTTC
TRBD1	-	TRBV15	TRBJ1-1	CATSRGDRLNTEAFF	TGTGCCACCAGCAGAGGGGACAGGTTGAACACTGAAGCTTTCTTT
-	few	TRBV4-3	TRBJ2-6	CASSQAGFPGANVLTF	TGCGCCAGCAGCCAAGCAGGGTTCCCTGGGGCCAACGTCCTGACTTTC
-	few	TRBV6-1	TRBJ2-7	CAPMGRTYEQYF	TGTGCCCCCATGGGGCGGACCTACGAGCAGTACTTC
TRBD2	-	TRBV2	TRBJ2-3	CASPLAASTDTQYF	TGTGCCAGCCCCCTAGCGGCCAGCACAGATACGCAGTATTTT
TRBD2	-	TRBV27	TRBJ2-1	CASSSTSGRGNEQFF	TGTGCCAGCAGTTCCACTAGCGGGAGGGGGAATGAGCAGTTCTTC
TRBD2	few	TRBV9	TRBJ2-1	CASSVSLTIAGGMRNEQFF	TGTGCCAGCAGCGTAAGCCTCACGATAGCGGGAGGTATGCGAAATGAGCAGTTCTTC
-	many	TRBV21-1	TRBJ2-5	CASTRLGGNQYF	TGTGCCAGCACCAGGCTTGGGGGCAACCAGTACTTC
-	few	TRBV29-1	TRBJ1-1	CSVVRGGHTEAFF	TGCAGCGTTGTTAGAGGGGGGCACACTGAAGCTTTCTTT
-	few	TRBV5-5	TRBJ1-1	CASSSGLMNTEAFF	TGTGCCAGCAGCTCGGGCCTCATGAACACTGAAGCTTTCTTT
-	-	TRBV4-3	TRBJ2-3	CASSQGHYDTQYF	TGCGCCAGCAGCCAAGGGCACTACGATACGCAGTATTTT